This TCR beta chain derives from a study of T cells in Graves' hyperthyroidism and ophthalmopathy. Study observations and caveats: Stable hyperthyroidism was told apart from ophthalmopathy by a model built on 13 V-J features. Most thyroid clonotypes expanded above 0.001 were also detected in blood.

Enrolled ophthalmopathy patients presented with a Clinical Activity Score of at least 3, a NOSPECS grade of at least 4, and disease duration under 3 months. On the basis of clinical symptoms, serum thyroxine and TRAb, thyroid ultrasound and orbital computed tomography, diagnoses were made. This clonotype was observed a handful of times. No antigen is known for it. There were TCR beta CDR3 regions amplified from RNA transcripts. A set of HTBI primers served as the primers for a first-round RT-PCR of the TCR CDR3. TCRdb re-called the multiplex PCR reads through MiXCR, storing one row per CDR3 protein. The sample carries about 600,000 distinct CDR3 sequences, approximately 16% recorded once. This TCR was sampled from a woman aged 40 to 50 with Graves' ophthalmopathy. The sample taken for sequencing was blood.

The CDR3 loop is CASSQSEGVQETQYF. The CDR3, as DNA: TGCGCCAGCAGCCAGTCTGAGGGGGTCCAAGAGACCCAGTACTTC. The genes are TRBV4-1 and TRBJ2-5; maybe TRBD1 (6 bases). This CDR3 region has 15 residues. V was clipped by 3 bases and J by 1 base, with 12 bases between them. Germline V gives CDR1 MGHRA, CDR2 YSYEKL.